This T cell receptor (beta chain) was profiled in a study of T cells in Graves' hyperthyroidism and ophthalmopathy. Germline V CDR1 and CDR2: MNHEY, SVGAGI. Trimming pared 5 bases from V and 1 base from J, leaving 12 bases between. CDR3 size: 14 residues. Amplification targeted TCR beta CDR3 regions from RNA transcripts. TCR CDR3 regions were first amplified by RT-PCR with HTBI primers. TCRdb processed the multiplex PCR reads anew with MiXCR; each CDR3 protein has one entry. The sample shows about 570,000 distinct CDR3 sequences, around 42% of them seen only once. This clonotype was counted at least ten times.

This chain links TRBV6-5 with TRBJ2-7, with D perhaps TRBD2 (5 bases). Source material: peripheral blood or thyroid tissue (not recorded which). The receptor comes from an adult woman with Graves' disease, either hyperthyroidism or ophthalmopathy (not recorded which). The CDR3 loop is CASSLGDGSYEQYF. The DNA of the CDR3 is TGTGCCAGCAGTCTCGGGGATGGTTCCTACGAGCAGTACTTC.